This T cell receptor beta chain comes out of a study of blood T cell repertoires in COVID-19. Study-level background: The United States, Italy and Spain were the sources of the acute and convalescent COVID-19 samples. Sources were T cells, B-cell-depleted T cells, or PBMCs; the material itself was cDNA or gDNA.

Original handling: Scientists estimated how many nucleated cells there were by amplifying reference gene primers. TCRdb's copy holds only in-frame clones and misses some; the assay was immunoSEQ multiplex PCR. V, J and clone size are those of that table, while D and trimming were read from the DNA. The sample lists some 200,000 clones, 86% occurring once. Germline values: CDR1 SGHDT, CDR2 YYEEEE. The CDR3 contains 18 residues. Trimming took 7 bases from V and 3 from J; bases not matched to a gene: 18. Sequencing was carried out using peripheral blood. The rearrangement uses TRBV5-6 and TRBJ1-5, with TRBD1 matching over 8 bases. The sequence was obtained from an elderly man with acute or convalescent COVID-19. The CDR3 sequence is CASGIPGQDPKTNQPQHF. The CDR3 nucleotides read TGTGCCAGCGGGATACCGGGACAGGACCCGAAGACCAATCAGCCCCAGCATTTT. The variable domain in full, with the rest retrieved from reference TRBV5-6 and TRBJ1-5, is DAGVTQSPTHLIKTRGQQVTLRCSPKSGHDTVSWYQQALGQGPQFIFQYYEEEERQRGNFPDRFSGHQFPNYSSELNVNALLLGDSALYLCASGIPGQDPKTNQPQHFGDGTRLSIL.